The 10 T cell receptor beta chains below were found in one sample sequenced in a study of OX40 agonist ivuxolimab in advanced cancers. Library prep was done by the immunoSEQ multiplex PCR assay. What TCRdb holds here is the immuneACCESS table cut down to in-frame rearrangements. Part of the clones is not present; checked against another copy, under half of the missing clones reflect an unresolved V gene, and the others are unexplained. The sample data list 35,000 to 45,000 clones, and 86% of these were observed just once. 20% to 25% of the sample goes to the ten largest clones. Sample: CD4+ or CD8+ T cells sorted from blood, taken in a trial of the OX40 agonist ivuxolimab. The source of these receptors is an adult with an advanced solid tumor such as melanoma, head and neck, liver or kidney cancer.

The rearrangement links TRBV7-6 to TRBJ2-7, with TRBD2 matching 9 bases. After removal of 1 base from V and 3 bases from J, the junction contained 4 bases not matched to a gene. This CDR3 is 15 amino acids long. Looked up from germline, CDR1 is SGHVS and CDR2 is FNYEAQ. CDR3 residues: CASSLVAGGDYEQYF. The CDR3 nucleotides read TGTGCCAGCAGCTTAGTTGCGGGGGGGGACTACGAGCAGTACTTC.

This clone has just one count. The rearrangement joins TRBV7-3 to TRBJ2-1; 9 bases match TRBD2. Losses at the gene ends were 5 bases for V and 10 bases for J; bases not matched to a gene: 12. CDR1 is SGHTA and CDR2 is FQGTGA in the germline V gene. The CDR3 spans 15 residues. The CDR3 sequence is CASSPEAGGLWEQFF. The CDR3 DNA reads as TGTGCCAGCAGCCCCGAGGCGGGGGGGCTATGGGAGCAGTTCTTC.

The genes are TRBV9 and TRBJ1-3; D call uncertain. This CDR3 spans 16 amino acids. V lost 4 bases, J lost 2 bases, and 16 bases lay in between. The germline V gene encodes CDR1 SGDLS and CDR2 YYNGEE. The CDR3 here is CASSPDHRPTGNTIYF. CDR3 DNA sequence: TGTGCCAGCAGCCCCGATCACAGACCAACTGGAAACACCATATATTTT.

V usage is TRBV7-6 and J usage is TRBJ2-1; 12 bases are a match to TRBD2. The CDR3 length is 16 residues. With 3 bases clipped from V and 4 bases from J, the junction kept 4 bases outside the gene matches. Per the germline V gene, CDR1 is SGHVS and CDR2 is FNYEAQ. CDR3 loop: CASSLTLAGGYNEQFF. The CDR3 DNA is TGTGCCAGCAGCTTGACCCTAGCGGGGGGGTACAATGAGCAGTTCTTC. Looking up the rest from reference TRBV7-6 and TRBJ2-1 gives the full variable domain: GAGVSQSPRYKVTKRGQDVALRCDPISGHVSLYWYRQALGQGPEFLTYFNYEAQQDKSGLPNDRFSAERPEGSISTLTIQRTEQRDSAMYRCASSLTLAGGYNEQFFGPGTRLTVL.

The chain is built from TRBV27 and TRBJ1-2; D is undetermined. The CDR3 has 17 amino acids. V dropped 0 bases and J dropped 2 bases, with 16 bases sitting between them. CDR1 MNHEY and CDR2 SMNVEV come from the germline V gene (reference sequence). CDR3 amino acids: CASSLSPGFGVNYGYTF. The CDR3 DNA sequence: TGTGCCAGCAGTTTATCGCCCGGGTTCGGGGTGAACTATGGCTACACCTTC.

The chain couples TRBV30 to TRBJ1-2; the match to TRBD1 covers 8 bases. Germline assignment: CDR1 GTSNPN and CDR2 SVGIG (reference sequence). This CDR3 contains 17 residues. J gave up 4 bases and V 0 bases, and 13 bases lay outside the gene matches. The chain's CDR3 is CAWSVGPGGAAIYGYTF. The CDR3 DNA reads as TGTGCCTGGAGTGTAGGGCCAGGGGGCGCGGCGATCTATGGCTACACCTTC. Using reference TRBV30 and TRBJ1-2 for the parts outside the CDR3, the full variable domain is SQTIHQWPATLVQPVGSPLSLECTVEGTSNPNLYWYRQAAGRGLQLLFYSVGIGQISSEVPQNLSASRPQDRQFILSSKKLLLSDSGFYLCAWSVGPGGAAIYGYTFGSGTRLTVV.

V gene TRBV10-3 combines with J gene TRBJ2-2, with 10 positions matching TRBD2. The CDR3 loop spans 18 amino acids. CDR1 is ENHRY and CDR2 is SYGVKD in the germline V gene. V trimming: 5 bases; J trimming: 0 bases; junction bases outside the gene matches: 9. CDR3 residues: CAISLTSGENSNTGELFF. CDR3 sequence (DNA): TGTGCCATCAGTCTAACTAGCGGGGAGAATTCGAACACCGGGGAGCTGTTTTTT.

This chain uses TRBV7-8 with TRBJ2-3, with TRBD2 matching over 9 bases. The germline V gene encodes CDR1 SGHVS and CDR2 FQNEAQ. The V and J ends lost 4 bases and 1 base, in that order; junction bases with no gene match: 0. This CDR3 is 14 amino acids long. The CDR3 is CASSSSGGTDTQYF. The CDR3 bases are TGTGCCAGCAGCTCTAGCGGGGGCACAGATACGCAGTATTTT. Filled out from reference TRBV7-8 and TRBJ2-3, the complete variable domain reads GAGVSQSPRYKVAKRGQDVALRCDPISGHVSLFWYQQALGQGPEFLTYFQNEAQLDKSGLPSDRFFAERPEGSVSTLKIQRTQQEDSAVYLCASSSSGGTDTQYFGPGTRLTVL.

This clone was observed a single time. The V call is TRBV6-6, the J call TRBJ2-6; D remains ambiguous. V dropped 8 bases and J dropped 0 bases, with 8 bases sitting between them. CDR1 is MNHNY and CDR2 is SVGAGI in the germline V gene (reference sequence). The length of the CDR3 is 14 residues. This CDR3 reads CASSLDSGANVLTF. CDR3 in DNA: TGTGCCAGCTCTCTAGACTCTGGGGCCAACGTCCTGACTTTC.

The CDR3 nucleotides read TGTGCCAGCAGTCCCGGTCGGGGTTACAATGAGCAGTTCTTC. It translates to CASSPGRGYNEQFF. The chain is built from TRBV2 and TRBJ2-1; a weak D match, TRBD2 (5 bases). The CDR3 length is 14 residues. Trimming took off 5 bases at V and 4 bases at J, with 12 bases between the two ends. Germline CDR1 and CDR2: SNHLY and FYNNEI.